A single sample gave rise to the 21 T cell receptor beta chains below, sequenced in a study of T-cell memory formation after mild COVID-19. From the 5' RACE reads, TCRdb called clonotypes with MiXCR, one entry per CDR3 protein. This sample has roughly 170,000 distinct CDR3 sequences, with around 20% found just once. What was sequenced was PBMCs or a T cell subset sorted from them (not recorded which). The receptor source for this set is a man younger than 30 who had mild COVID-19 (a few samples of this study predate the infection). Cell type and time point are not known.

CDR3 amino acids: CASTGGSGDTQYF. Written as DNA, the CDR3 is TGCGCCAGCACGGGGGGGTCAGGAGATACGCAGTATTTT. The chain employs TRBV5-1 and TRBJ2-3; 8 bases agree with TRBD2. Germline CDR1 reads SGHRS; CDR2 reads YFSETQ. V was clipped by 6 bases and J by 5 bases; unmatched bases: 5. This CDR3 region has 13 residues.

There are a few counts of this clonotype. This chain connects TRBV7-2 to TRBJ2-2, with D possibly being TRBD2 (6 bases). The germline V and J ends were trimmed by 3 bases and 4 bases, with 15 bases remaining between them. CDR3 size: 16 residues. Germline values: CDR1 SGHTA, CDR2 FQGNSA. In nucleotides, the CDR3 is TGTGCCAGCAGCTTGGGACTTCGGGAGCCCACCGGGGAGCTGTTTTTT. Its translation: CASSLGLREPTGELFF.

This clonotype was seen more than once but under ten times. The chain recombines TRBV6-2 or TRBV6-3 with TRBJ2-1; the match to TRBD1 covers 11 bases. The CDR3 contains 16 residues. With V trimmed by 6 bases and J by 4 bases, 8 bases remained unmatched. In germline, CDR1 is MNHEY, CDR2 SVGEGT. CDR3 nucleotide sequence: TGTGCCAGCAGAGCTATCGGGACAGGGGGTTACAATGAGCAGTTCTTC. Translation gives CASRAIGTGGYNEQFF.

In its sample, this clonotype was seen many times. J is TRBJ2-7 and V is TRBV6-1; D unclear. Germline CDR1 and CDR2: MNHNS and SASEGT. Between the trimmed V and J ends, which lost 6 bases and 0 bases, there was a span of 9 bases. The CDR3 spans 13 residues. This CDR3 reads CASRKRSSYEQYV. The CDR3 DNA reads as TGTGCCAGCAGGAAGAGAAGCTCCTACGAGCAGTACGTC.

Only a few counts were recorded for this clonotype. The chain is built from TRBV2 and TRBJ1-5, with D possibly being TRBD1 (5 bases). Germline V gene data show CDR1 as SNHLY and CDR2 as FYNNEI. Between the trimmed V and J ends, which lost 1 base and 4 bases, there was a span of 5 bases. The CDR3 is made up of 13 amino acids. CDR3 loop: CASSEEGNQPQHF. The CDR3 bases are TGTGCCAGCAGTGAAGAGGGGAATCAGCCCCAGCATTTT.

This clonotype occurred a few times. The rearrangement uses TRBV7-2 and TRBJ2-4; possible D gene TRBD1, 6 bases. Germline CDR1 reads SGHTA; CDR2 reads FQGNSA. The CDR3 loop spans 14 amino acids. Trimming took 3 bases from V and 5 from J, leaving 11 bases between them. CDR3 loop: CASSFGQPQNIQYF. As DNA, the CDR3 is TGTGCCAGCAGCTTCGGACAGCCTCAAAACATTCAGTACTTC.

This clonotype has just a few counts. The chain couples TRBV5-6 to TRBJ2-6, with D possibly matching TRBD1 (5 bases). The V gene lost 4 bases and the J gene lost 0 bases, with 8 bases spanning the gap. The germline CDR1 and CDR2 sequences are SGHDT and YYEEEE. The CDR3 length is 15 residues. CDR3 nucleotides: TGTGCCAGCAGCGACAGCCCCTCTGGGGCCAACGTCCTGACTTTC. Translated: CASSDSPSGANVLTF.

This clonotype was seen only a few times. This sequence joins TRBV20-1 and TRBJ1-3; D not resolved. Germline loops: CDR1 DFQATT, CDR2 SNEGSKA (reference sequence). The CDR3 sequence is 15 residues long. V lost 0 bases and J 0 bases, leaving 9 bases between the germline ends. The DNA for the CDR3 is TGCAGTGCTAGAGATATGGACCCCTCTGGAAACACCATATATTTT. It codes for CSARDMDPSGNTIYF.

This clonotype has a handful of counts. The rearrangement links TRBV2 to TRBJ1-3; the D gene is possibly TRBD1 (5 bases). Germline CDR1 reads SNHLY; CDR2 reads FYNNEI. V was trimmed by 3 bases and J by 4 bases, leaving 7 bases between them. The CDR3 is 13 residues long. The CDR3 region is CASSENRGNTIYF. For the CDR3, the DNA is TGTGCCAGCAGTGAGAACAGGGGAAACACCATATATTTT.

Here the CDR3 DNA reads TGCAGTGCTCCCCTAGCGGGGAGCTCTGGGGCCAACGTCCTGACTTTC. It yields the protein CSAPLAGSSGANVLTF. This chain uses TRBV20-1 with TRBJ2-6; 9 bases align to TRBD2. With V trimmed by 5 bases and J by 0 bases, 5 bases remained unmatched. This CDR3 comprises 16 residues. Germline V gene sequence: CDR1 DFQATT, CDR2 SNEGSKA (reference sequence).

The genes are TRBV27 and TRBJ2-2; D gene unclear. CDR1 is MNHEY and CDR2 is SMNVEV in the germline V gene (reference sequence). The CDR3 length is 16 residues. V was trimmed by 3 bases and J by 0 bases, leaving 11 bases between them. The CDR3 protein is CASSFPGRTNTGELFF. The CDR3 DNA sequence: TGTGCCAGCAGTTTTCCTGGCCGAACGAACACCGGGGAGCTGTTTTTT.

This chain joins TRBV4-2 and TRBJ2-3; 7 bases are shared with TRBD2. V was clipped by 0 bases and J by 3 bases; unmatched bases: 6. The CDR3 spans 16 residues. Germline V gene data show CDR1 as LGHNA and CDR2 as YNFKEQ. CDR3 sequence: CASSQDERGFTDTQYF. CDR3 sequence (DNA): TGTGCCAGCAGCCAAGATGAGCGGGGATTTACAGATACGCAGTATTTT.

The V gene is TRBV28, the J gene TRBJ1-4; no clear D. From germline, CDR1 is MDHEN and CDR2 SYDVKM. V lost 3 bases and J 4 bases, leaving 9 bases between the germline ends. This CDR3 has 14 residues. The CDR3 sequence is CASSLSQLNEKLFF. The CDR3, as DNA: TGTGCCAGCAGTTTGAGCCAGCTTAATGAAAAACTGTTTTTT.

The chain has TRBV18 and TRBJ2-5; D possibly uses TRBD1 or TRBD2 (5 bases each). The ends were cut back, 4 bases at V and 5 bases at J, with 11 bases in the middle. CDR1 KGHSH and CDR2 LQKENI come from the germline V gene. The CDR3 has 13 amino acids. This chain's CDR3 is CASSRAEGETQYF. For the CDR3, the DNA is TGTGCCAGCTCACGGGCCGAGGGGGAGACCCAGTACTTC.

This clonotype occurred a few times. The CDR3 reads CASSLVGFPEAFF. CDR3 in DNA: TGTGCCAGCAGCTTGGTGGGGTTCCCTGAAGCTTTCTTT. V is TRBV5-4 and J is TRBJ1-1, with D unclear. This CDR3 contains 13 residues. Germline-derived CDR1 and CDR2 are SGHNT and YYREEE (reference sequence). V lost 0 bases, J lost 6 bases, and 9 bases lay in between. The full variable domain, completed using reference TRBV5-4 and TRBJ1-1, is ETGVTQSPTHLIKTRGQQVTLRCSSQSGHNTVSWYQQALGQGPQFIFQYYREEENGRGNFPPRFSGLQFPNYSSELNVNALELDDSALYLCASSLVGFPEAFFGQGTRLTVV.

The rearrangement joins TRBV5-1 to TRBJ1-1, with unresolved D. This CDR3 contains 15 residues. V lost 3 bases and J lost 1, with 13 bases in between. Germline V gives CDR1 SGHRS, CDR2 YFSETQ. In DNA, the CDR3 is TGCGCCAGCAGCTGGCGCGGTGGACCGAACACTGAAGCTTTCTTT. Residues: CASSWRGGPNTEAFF.

This chain uses TRBV7-9 with TRBJ2-6; D not resolved. The CDR3 consists of 13 residues. Trimming cost V 6 bases and J 0 bases, with 3 bases left between them. CDR1 SEHNR and CDR2 FQNEAQ come from the germline V gene (reference sequence). The chain's CDR3 is CASRNSGANVLTF. The CDR3 DNA follows: TGTGCCAGCAGGAACTCTGGGGCCAACGTCCTGACTTTC. Looking up the rest from reference TRBV7-9 and TRBJ2-6 gives the full variable domain: DTGVSQNPRHKITKRGQNVTFRCDPISEHNRLYWYRQTLGQGPEFLTYFQNEAQLEKSRLLSDRFSAERPKGSFSTLEIQRTEQGDSAMYLCASRNSGANVLTFGAGSRLTVL.

This clonotype was recorded a few times. The chain carries TRBV10-3 and TRBJ1-1, with TRBD1 as a possible D gene (6 bases). The CDR3 has 13 residues. Germline values: CDR1 ENHRY, CDR2 SYGVKD. Deletions cut 11 bases from V and 3 bases from J, with 16 bases between. The CDR3 bases are TGTGCCTCTAACAGGGAGCGGGACACTGAAGCTTTCTTT. This codes for CASNRERDTEAFF.

CDR3 amino acids: CASSLQPLTEAFF. The DNA for the CDR3 is TGTGCCAGCAGCTTGCAGCCGCTCACTGAAGCTTTCTTT. The J gene is TRBJ1-1, the V gene TRBV5-5; D call uncertain. Germline-derived CDR1 and CDR2 are SGHKS and YYEKEE (reference sequence). V was clipped by 1 base and J by 4 bases, with 8 bases between them. This CDR3 contains 13 residues.

This rearrangement joins TRBV6-5 to TRBJ2-5, with 8 bases aligning to TRBD2. The trim removed 5 bases at V and 5 bases at J, leaving 4 bases unmatched. This CDR3 is built from 13 residues. The germline V gene encodes CDR1 MNHEY and CDR2 SVGAGI. CDR3 sequence (DNA): TGTGCCAGCAGTCAGCCGGGGGGGGAGACCCAGTACTTC. It translates to CASSQPGGETQYF.

V and J are TRBV28 and TRBJ1-5, with 10 nucleotides matching TRBD1. The germline V gene has CDR1 MDHEN and CDR2 SYDVKM. After removal of 6 bases from V and 7 bases from J, the junction contained 3 bases not matched to a gene. The CDR3 length is 13 residues. As DNA, the CDR3 is TGTGCCAGCAGAGGACAGGGGGGACAGCCCCAGCATTTT. This sequence encodes CASRGQGGQPQHF.